This T cell receptor beta chain stems from a study of vaccination effects on CD4 cells after COVID-19. Points on this clone: The antigen is not known.

TCRdb's table, derived via immunoSEQ multiplex PCR, lists solely in-frame clones and lacks some. The repertoire has about 15,000 clones, about 75% of them found once; the top ten carry more than 20%. Expansion with viral peptide pools was applied to antigen-specific CD4+ T cells by the ViraFEST assay prior to sequencing. Culture proceeded for 10 days, and CD4+ T cells were then isolated. Vaccination of participants consisted of two doses of either the BNT162b2 or mRNA-1273 vaccine. Vaccinated participants had no history of SARS-CoV-2 infection and tested negative for nucleocapsid antibodies. CDR1 SGDLS and CDR2 YYNGEE come from the germline V gene. J lost 7 bases, V lost 0 bases, and 6 bases had no gene match. The CDR3 is made up of 14 amino acids.

The clonotype originates from a human donor who received a COVID-19 vaccine. The specimen comprised CD4+ T cells from PBMCs cultured with HCoV-NL63 spike peptides, sampled after COVID-19 vaccination. The V and J genes are TRBV9 and TRBJ2-7; 8 nucleotides agree with TRBD1. CDR3 bases: TGTGCCAGCAGCGTAGGCCAGGGGGCGAGGGAGCAGTACTTC. Protein: CASSVGQGAREQYF.